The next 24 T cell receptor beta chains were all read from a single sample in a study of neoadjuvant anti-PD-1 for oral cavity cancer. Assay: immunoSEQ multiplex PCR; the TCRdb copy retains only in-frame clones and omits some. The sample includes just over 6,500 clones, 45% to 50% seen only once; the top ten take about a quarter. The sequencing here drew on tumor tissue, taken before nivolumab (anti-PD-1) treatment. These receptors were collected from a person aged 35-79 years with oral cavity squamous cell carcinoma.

The CDR3 region has the DNA TGCGCCAGCAGCTTGGCAGGGGACACTGAAGCTTTCTTT. It translates to CASSLAGDTEAFF. The gene calls are TRBV5-1 and TRBJ1-1; D may be TRBD1 (6 bases). The CDR3 sequence is 13 residues long. The V end was cut by 0 bases, the J end by 3 bases, with 6 bases between. The germline V gene has CDR1 SGHRS and CDR2 YFSETQ.

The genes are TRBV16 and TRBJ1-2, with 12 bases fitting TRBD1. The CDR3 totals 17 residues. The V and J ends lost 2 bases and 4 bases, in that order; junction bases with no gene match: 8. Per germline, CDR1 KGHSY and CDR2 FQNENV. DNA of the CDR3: TGTGCCAGCAGCCAAGGGACAGGGGGCGCCGACGGCTATGGCTACACCTTC. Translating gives CASSQGTGGADGYGYTF.

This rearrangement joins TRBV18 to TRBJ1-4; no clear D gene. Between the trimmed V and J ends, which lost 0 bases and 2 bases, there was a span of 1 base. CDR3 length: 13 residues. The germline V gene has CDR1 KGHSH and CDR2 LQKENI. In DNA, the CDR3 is TGTGCCAGCTCACCACCCACTAATGAAAAACTGTTTTTT. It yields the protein CASSPPTNEKLFF.

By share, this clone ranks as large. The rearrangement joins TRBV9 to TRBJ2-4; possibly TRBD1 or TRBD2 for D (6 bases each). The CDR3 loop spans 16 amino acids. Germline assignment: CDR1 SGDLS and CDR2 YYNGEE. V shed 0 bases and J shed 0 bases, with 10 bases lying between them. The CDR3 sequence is CASSVEGGVAKNIQYF. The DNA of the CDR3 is TGTGCCAGCAGCGTAGAGGGGGGAGTAGCCAAAAACATTCAGTACTTC.

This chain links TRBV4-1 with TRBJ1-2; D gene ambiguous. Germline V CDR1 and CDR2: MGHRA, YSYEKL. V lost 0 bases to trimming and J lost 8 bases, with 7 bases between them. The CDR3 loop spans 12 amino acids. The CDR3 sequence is CASSQDFQGYTF. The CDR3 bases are TGCGCCAGCAGCCAAGATTTCCAAGGCTACACCTTC.

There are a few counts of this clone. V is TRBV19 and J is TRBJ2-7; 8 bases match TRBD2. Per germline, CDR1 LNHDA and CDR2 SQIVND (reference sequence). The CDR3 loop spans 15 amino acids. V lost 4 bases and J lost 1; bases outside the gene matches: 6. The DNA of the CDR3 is TGTGCCAGTAGTAAACGACTAGCGAATTCCTACGAGCAGTACTTC. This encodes CASSKRLANSYEQYF.

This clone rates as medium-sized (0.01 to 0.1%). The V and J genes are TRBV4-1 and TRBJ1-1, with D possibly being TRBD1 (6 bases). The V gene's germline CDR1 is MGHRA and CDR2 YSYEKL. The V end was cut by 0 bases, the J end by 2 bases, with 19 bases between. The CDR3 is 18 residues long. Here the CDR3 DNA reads TGCGCCAGCAGCCAAGATCCGACTTTTCGGGGGCAAAACACTGAAGCTTTCTTT. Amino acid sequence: CASSQDPTFRGQNTEAFF.

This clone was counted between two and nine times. In DNA form, the CDR3 reads TGTGCCAGCAGTCTTAAAGGGACAGATAGCAATCAGCCCCAGCATTTT. This codes for CASSLKGTDSNQPQHF. This chain uses TRBV27 with TRBJ1-5, with TRBD1 matching over 7 bases. The CDR3 sequence is 16 residues long. Germline CDR1 reads MNHEY; CDR2 reads SMNVEV (reference sequence). With 5 bases clipped from V and 0 bases from J, the junction kept 7 bases outside the gene matches.

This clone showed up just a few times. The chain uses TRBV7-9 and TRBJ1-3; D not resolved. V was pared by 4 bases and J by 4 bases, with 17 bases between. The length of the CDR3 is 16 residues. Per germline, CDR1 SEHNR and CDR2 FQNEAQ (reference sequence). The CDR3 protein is CASSSNLGSSGNTIYF. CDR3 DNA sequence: TGTGCCAGCAGCTCTAATCTGGGGTCTTCAGGAAACACCATATATTTT.

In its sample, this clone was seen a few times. The CDR3 region has the DNA TGTGCCAGCAGCCGAGGGAGCTCCTACAATGAGCAGTTCTTC. Translated: CASSRGSSYNEQFF. The rearrangement joins TRBV7-8 to TRBJ2-1; TRBD2 might be the D (5 bases). Trimming removed 5 bases from V and 0 bases from J, with 8 bases in between. Germline values: CDR1 SGHVS, CDR2 FQNEAQ. CDR3 length: 14 residues.

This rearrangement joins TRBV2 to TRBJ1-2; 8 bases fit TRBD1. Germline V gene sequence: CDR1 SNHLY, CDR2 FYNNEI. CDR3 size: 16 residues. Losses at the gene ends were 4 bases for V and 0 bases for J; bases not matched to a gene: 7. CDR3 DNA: TGTGCCAGCAGTGGACAGGGGATACCTACTAACTATGGCTACACCTTC. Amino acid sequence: CASSGQGIPTNYGYTF. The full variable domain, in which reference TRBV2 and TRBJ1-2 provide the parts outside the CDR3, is EPEVTQTPSHQVTQMGQEVILRCVPISNHLYFYWYRQILGQKVEFLVSFYNNEISEKSEIFDDQFSVERPDGSNFTLKIRSTKLEDSAMYFCASSGQGIPTNYGYTFGSGTRLTVV.

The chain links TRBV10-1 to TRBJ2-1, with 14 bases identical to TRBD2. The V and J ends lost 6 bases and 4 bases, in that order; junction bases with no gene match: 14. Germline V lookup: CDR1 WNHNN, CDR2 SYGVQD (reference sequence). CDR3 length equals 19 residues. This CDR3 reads CASSSRLAGGRSGYNEQFF. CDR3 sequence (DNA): TGCGCCAGCAGCTCTCGACTAGCGGGGGGGCGATCAGGATACAATGAGCAGTTCTTC.

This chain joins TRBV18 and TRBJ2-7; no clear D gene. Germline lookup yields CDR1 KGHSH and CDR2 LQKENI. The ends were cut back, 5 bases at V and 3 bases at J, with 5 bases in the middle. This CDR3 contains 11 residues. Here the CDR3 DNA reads TGTGCCAGCTCAAACGGCTACGAGCAGTACTTC. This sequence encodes CASSNGYEQYF. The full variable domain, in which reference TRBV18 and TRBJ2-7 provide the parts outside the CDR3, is NAGVMQNPRHLVRRRGQEARLRCSPMKGHSHVYWYRQLPEEGLKFMVYLQKENIIDESGMPKERFSAEFPKEGPSILRIQQVVRGDSAAYFCASSNGYEQYFGPGTRLTVT.

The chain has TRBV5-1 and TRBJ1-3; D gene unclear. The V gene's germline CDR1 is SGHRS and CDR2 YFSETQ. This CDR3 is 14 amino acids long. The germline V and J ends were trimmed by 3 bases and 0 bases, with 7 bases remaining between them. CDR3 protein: CASSYENSGNTIYF. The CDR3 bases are TGCGCCAGCAGCTATGAGAACTCTGGAAACACCATATATTTT.

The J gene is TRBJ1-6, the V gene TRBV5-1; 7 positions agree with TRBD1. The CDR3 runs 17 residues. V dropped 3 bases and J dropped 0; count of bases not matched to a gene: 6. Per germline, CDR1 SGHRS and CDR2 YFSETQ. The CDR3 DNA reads TGCGCCAGCAGCTCCGGGACAGCGAGCTCCTATAATTCACCCCTCCACTTT. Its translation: CASSSGTASSYNSPLHF. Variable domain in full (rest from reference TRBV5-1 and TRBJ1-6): KAGVTQTPRYLIKTRGQQVTLSCSPISGHRSVSWYQQTPGQGLQFLFEYFSETQRNKGNFPGRFSGRQFSNSRSEMNVSTLELGDSALYLCASSSGTASSYNSPLHFGNGTRLTVT.

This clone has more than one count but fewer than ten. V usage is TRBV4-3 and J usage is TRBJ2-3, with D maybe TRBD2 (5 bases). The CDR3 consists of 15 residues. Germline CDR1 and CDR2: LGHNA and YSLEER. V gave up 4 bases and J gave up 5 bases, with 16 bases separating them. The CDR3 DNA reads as TGCGCCAGCAGCCTTTGGAGGTACCTCGGAGATACGCAGTATTTT. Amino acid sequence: CASSLWRYLGDTQYF.

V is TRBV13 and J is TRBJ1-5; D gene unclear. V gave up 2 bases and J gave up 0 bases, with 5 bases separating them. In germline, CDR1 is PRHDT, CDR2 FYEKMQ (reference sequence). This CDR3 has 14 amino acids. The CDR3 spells CASSLRNSNQPQHF. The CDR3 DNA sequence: TGTGCCAGCAGCTTAAGAAATAGCAATCAGCCCCAGCATTTT.

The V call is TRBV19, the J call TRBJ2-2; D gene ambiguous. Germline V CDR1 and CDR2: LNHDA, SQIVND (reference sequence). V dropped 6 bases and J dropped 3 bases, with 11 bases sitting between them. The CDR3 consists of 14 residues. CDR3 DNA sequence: TGTGCCAGTAGCTTTTCAGAGGACACCGGGGAGCTGTTTTTT. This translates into CASSFSEDTGELFF.

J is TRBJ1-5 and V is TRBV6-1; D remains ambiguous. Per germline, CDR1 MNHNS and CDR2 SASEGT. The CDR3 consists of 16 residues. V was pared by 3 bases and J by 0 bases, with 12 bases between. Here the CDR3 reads CASSELAGYSNQPQHF. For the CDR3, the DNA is TGTGCCAGCAGTGAGTTGGCAGGCTATAGCAATCAGCCCCAGCATTTT.

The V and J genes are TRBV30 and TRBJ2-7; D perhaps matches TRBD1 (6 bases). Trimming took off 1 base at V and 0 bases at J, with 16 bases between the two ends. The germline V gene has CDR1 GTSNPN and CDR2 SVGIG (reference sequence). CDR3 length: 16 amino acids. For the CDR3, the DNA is TGTGCCTGGAGTGCCACAGGGCGAGGGGCCTCCTACGAGCAGTACTTC. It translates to CAWSATGRGASYEQYF.

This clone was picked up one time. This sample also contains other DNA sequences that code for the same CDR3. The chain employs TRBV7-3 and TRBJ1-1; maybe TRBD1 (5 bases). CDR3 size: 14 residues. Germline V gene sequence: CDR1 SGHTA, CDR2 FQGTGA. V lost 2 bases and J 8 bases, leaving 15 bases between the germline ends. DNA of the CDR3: TGTGCCAGCAGCTTATGGGCGGGCGGGGGGGAAGCTTTCTTT. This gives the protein CASSLWAGGGEAFF.

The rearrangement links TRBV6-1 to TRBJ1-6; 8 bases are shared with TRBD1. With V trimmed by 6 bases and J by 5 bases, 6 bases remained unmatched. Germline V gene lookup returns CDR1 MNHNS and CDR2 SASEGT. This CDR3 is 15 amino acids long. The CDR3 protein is CASSIGTGNNSPLHF. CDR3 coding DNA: TGTGCCAGCAGCATAGGGACAGGAAATAATTCACCCCTCCACTTT.

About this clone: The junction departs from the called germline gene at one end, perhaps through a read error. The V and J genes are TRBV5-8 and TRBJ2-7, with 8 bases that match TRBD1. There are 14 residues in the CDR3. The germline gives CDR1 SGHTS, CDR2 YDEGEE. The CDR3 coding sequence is TGCGCCAGCAGCCACCGGACAGGGATGAACGAGCAGTACTTC. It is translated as CASSHRTGMNEQYF. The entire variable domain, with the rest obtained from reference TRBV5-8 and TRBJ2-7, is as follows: EAGVTQSPTHLIKTRGQQATLRCSPISGHTSVYWYQQALGLGLQFLLWYDEGEERNRGNFPPRFSGRQFPNYSSELNVNALELEDSALYLCASSHRTGMNEQYFGPGTRLTVT.

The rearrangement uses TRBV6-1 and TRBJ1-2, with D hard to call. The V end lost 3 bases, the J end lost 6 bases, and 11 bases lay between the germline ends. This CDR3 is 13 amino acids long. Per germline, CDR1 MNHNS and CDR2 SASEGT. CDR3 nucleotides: TGTGCCAGCAGTGATGTTGCCGTGAATGGCTACACCTTC. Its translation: CASSDVAVNGYTF.